The clone carrying this T cell receptor beta chain was picked up many times. The antigen is undetermined. Germline V gene lookup returns CDR1 SNHLY and CDR2 FYNNEI. The CDR3 sequence is 15 residues long. V dropped 6 bases and J dropped 6; count of bases not matched to a gene: 13. RNA transcripts were the template, and TCR beta CDR3 regions were amplified from them. Amplification began with first-round RT-PCR using HTBI primers, then second-round multiplex PCR was performed. TCRdb independently ran MiXCR on the multiplex PCR reads; one entry per CDR3 protein. The profile shows over a million distinct CDR3 sequences, about two fifths of them singletons. The sample originates from a study of Graves' ophthalmopathy and Graves' hyperthyroidism. Study-wide results and limits: Most expanded thyroid clonotypes above 0.001 frequency also appeared in blood.

Diagnosis relied on clinical symptoms, serum thyroxine, TRAb, thyroid ultrasound and orbital computed tomography. This TCR was recovered from an adult man with Graves' hyperthyroidism. The specimen was peripheral blood or thyroid tissue (not recorded which). The genes are TRBV2 and TRBJ2-7, with 8 bases matching TRBD1. CDR3 loop: CASSGGQGIFAEQYF. Written as DNA, the CDR3 is TGTGCCAGCAGCGGTGGACAGGGAATTTTCGCCGAGCAGTACTTC.